This is a list of T cell receptor beta chains from one sample in a study of STAT5B mutations in CD4+ large granular lymphocyte leukemia. Clones were read by immunoSEQ multiplex PCR, and TCRdb kept only the in-frame ones, dropping some. The top ten clones hold approximately 0.32% of a sample with about 26,000 clones, 81% of them seen once. Input material: CD4+ T cells from blood buffy coats. Receptors originate from a human donor in good health. Both conserved end residues are part of each CDR3. Fields, in order: CDR3 protein, D gene, V gene. D genes are given only for firm matches.

CASSVGQPGNTIYF	-	TRBV9
CASSSMDRGPYAEQFF	TRBD1	TRBV7-9
CASSIGAGEIEQYF	-	TRBV19
CASSSWTGGGYEQYF	TRBD1	TRBV27
CASSKGRQYQETQYF	-	TRBV5-4
CASSPSGFGSYNEQFF	-	TRBV11-3
CASSYPGAPTYEQYF	-	TRBV6-5
CASSAVLWGGEQYF	TRBD2	TRBV9
CASSWGPGLNSPLHF	-	TRBV5-6
CAGGPSRGTEAFF	-	TRBV19
CSYLTGGRTEAFF	TRBD1	TRBV29-1
CASSRDFQETQYF	-	TRBV7-6
CASSLVGTSGDLGTGELFF	TRBD2	TRBV5-1
CASSLDVGSQYF	-	TRBV7-2
CSAGPPDEQYF	-	TRBV20-1
CASSLSGGWETQYF	-	TRBV5-1
CASSLPTRGSSYNSPLHF	-	TRBV19
CASSPSGFRAGETQYF	-	TRBV9
CASSEVWGQGYTF	-	TRBV6-1
CASSPETGTRGYTF	-	TRBV18
CASSPESSNYGYTF	-	TRBV18
CASSITGVLNIQYF	TRBD1	TRBV5-1
CASSELWTGPVDTQYF	TRBD1	TRBV25-1
CASSSGTGNYGYTF	TRBD1	TRBV11-2
CASNKDGTGELFF	-	TRBV7-2
CASSFLAGGSAYEQFF	TRBD2	TRBV7-8
CASSYYRTGSNQPQHF	TRBD1	TRBV6-6
CASSFWEQGGNQPQHF	-	TRBV28